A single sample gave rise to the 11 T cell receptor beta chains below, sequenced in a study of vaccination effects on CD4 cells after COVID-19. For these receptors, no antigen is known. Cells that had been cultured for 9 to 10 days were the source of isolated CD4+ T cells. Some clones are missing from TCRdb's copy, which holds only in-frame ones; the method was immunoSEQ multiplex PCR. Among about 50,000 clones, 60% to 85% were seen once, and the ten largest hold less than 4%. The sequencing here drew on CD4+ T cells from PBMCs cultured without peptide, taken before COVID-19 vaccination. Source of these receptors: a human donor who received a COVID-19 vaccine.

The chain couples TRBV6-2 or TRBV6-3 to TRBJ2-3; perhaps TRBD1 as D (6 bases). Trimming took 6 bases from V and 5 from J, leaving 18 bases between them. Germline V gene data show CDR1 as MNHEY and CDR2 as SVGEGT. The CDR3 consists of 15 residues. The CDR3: CASSRTAMTVDTQYF. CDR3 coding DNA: TGTGCCAGCAGCCGGACAGCTATGACAGTAGATACGCAGTATTTT.

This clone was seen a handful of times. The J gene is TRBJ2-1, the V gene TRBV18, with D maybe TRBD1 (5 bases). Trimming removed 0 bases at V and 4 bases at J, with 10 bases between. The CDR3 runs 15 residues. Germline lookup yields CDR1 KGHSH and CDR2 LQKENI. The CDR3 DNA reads TGTGCCAGCTCACCACCTGAGACAGTGTACAATGAGCAGTTCTTC. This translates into CASSPPETVYNEQFF.

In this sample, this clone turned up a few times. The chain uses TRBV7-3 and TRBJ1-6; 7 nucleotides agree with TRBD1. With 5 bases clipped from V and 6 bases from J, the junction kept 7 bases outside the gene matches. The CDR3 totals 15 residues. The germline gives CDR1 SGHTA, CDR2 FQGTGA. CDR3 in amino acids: CASSRQGWGNSPLHF. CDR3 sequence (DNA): TGTGCCAGCAGCAGACAGGGCTGGGGTAATTCACCCCTCCACTTT.

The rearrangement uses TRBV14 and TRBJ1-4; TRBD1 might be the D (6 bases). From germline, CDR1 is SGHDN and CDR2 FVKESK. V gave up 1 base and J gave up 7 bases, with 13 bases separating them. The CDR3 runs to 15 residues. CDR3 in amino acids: CASSQAIGGSEKLFF. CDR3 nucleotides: TGTGCCAGCAGCCAAGCTATAGGGGGATCTGAAAAACTGTTTTTT.

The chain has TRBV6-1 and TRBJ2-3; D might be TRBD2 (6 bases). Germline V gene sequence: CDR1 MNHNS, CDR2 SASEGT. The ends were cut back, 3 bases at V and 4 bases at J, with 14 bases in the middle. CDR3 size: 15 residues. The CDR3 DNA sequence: TGTGCCAGCAGTGACCGCGGGGCCGGTTCAGATACGCAGTATTTT. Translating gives CASSDRGAGSDTQYF.

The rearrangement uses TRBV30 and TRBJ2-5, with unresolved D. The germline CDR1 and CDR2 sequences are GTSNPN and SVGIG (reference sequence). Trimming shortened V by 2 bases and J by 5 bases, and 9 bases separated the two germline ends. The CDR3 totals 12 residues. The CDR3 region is CAWSLGTETQYF. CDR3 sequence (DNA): TGTGCCTGGAGTTTGGGAACGGAGACCCAGTACTTC.

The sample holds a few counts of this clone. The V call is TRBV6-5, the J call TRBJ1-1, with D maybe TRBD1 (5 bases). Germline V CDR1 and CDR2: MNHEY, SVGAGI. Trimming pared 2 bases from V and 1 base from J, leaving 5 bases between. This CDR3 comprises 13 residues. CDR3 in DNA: TGTGCCAGCAGTTACGGGGGGAACACTGAAGCTTTCTTT. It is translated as CASSYGGNTEAFF.

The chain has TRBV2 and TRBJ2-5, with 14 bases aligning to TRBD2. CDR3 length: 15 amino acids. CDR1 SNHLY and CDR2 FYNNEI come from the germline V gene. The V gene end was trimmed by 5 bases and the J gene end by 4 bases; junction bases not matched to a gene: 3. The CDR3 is CASSLTSGGGETQYF. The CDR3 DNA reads TGTGCCAGCAGTCTGACTAGCGGGGGGGGAGAGACCCAGTACTTC. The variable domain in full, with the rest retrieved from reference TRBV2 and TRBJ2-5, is EPEVTQTPSHQVTQMGQEVILRCVPISNHLYFYWYRQILGQKVEFLVSFYNNEISEKSEIFDDQFSVERPDGSNFTLKIRSTKLEDSAMYFCASSLTSGGGETQYFGPGTRLLVL.

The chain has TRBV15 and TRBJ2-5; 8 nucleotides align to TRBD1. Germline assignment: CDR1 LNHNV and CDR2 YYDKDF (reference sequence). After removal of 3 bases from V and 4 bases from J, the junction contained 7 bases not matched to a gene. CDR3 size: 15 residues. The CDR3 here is CATSSRRQGIETQYF. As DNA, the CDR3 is TGTGCCACCAGCAGCCGGCGACAGGGGATAGAGACCCAGTACTTC.

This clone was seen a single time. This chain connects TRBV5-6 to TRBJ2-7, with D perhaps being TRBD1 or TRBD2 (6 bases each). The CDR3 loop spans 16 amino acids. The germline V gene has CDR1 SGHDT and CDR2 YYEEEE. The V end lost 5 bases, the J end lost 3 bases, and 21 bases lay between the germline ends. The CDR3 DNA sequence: TGTGCCAGCAGTCGGGGGCAGGGCCTACATAGCTACGAGCAGTACGTC. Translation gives CASSRGQGLHSYEQYV.

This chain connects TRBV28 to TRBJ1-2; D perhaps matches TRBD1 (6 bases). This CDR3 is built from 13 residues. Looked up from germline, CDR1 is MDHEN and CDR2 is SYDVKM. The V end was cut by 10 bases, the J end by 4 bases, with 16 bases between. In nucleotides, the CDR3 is TGTGCCATATCAGAACAGGGAGGCTATGGCTACACCTTC. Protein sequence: CAISEQGGYGYTF.